This T cell receptor beta chain came from a study of T cell responses to AZD1222 COVID-19 vaccine. The CDR3 runs 15 residues. Trimming stripped 2 bases from V and 0 bases from J, with 9 bases between. Germline assignment: CDR1 LNHDA and CDR2 SQIVND (reference sequence). Findings and caveats of the study: Close to half of spike-specific TCRs reportedly recognize unmutated variant regions. Spike-wide vaccine-associated CD4 TCRs dominated at 160-218 and 743-854. The donor group comprised mostly white British people and more females; the analysis possibly underestimated clonal diversity. Recipients of AZD1222 seropositive at baseline numbered only 5 to 7.

Assay: immunoSEQ multiplex PCR; the TCRdb copy retains only in-frame clones and omits some. The data show some 130,000 clones, with roughly 88% seen just once and 15% to 20% held by the top ten. A word on this clone: What it binds is unknown.

This sequence originates from an adult in good health. V usage is TRBV19 and J usage is TRBJ2-3, with D possibly matching TRBD2 (5 bases). The sequences come from peripheral blood, collected on day 0 of MenACWY control vaccination. The CDR3 DNA reads as TGTGCCAGTAGTATAAGGGAGACTAGCACAGATACGCAGTATTTT. This gives the protein CASSIRETSTDTQYF.